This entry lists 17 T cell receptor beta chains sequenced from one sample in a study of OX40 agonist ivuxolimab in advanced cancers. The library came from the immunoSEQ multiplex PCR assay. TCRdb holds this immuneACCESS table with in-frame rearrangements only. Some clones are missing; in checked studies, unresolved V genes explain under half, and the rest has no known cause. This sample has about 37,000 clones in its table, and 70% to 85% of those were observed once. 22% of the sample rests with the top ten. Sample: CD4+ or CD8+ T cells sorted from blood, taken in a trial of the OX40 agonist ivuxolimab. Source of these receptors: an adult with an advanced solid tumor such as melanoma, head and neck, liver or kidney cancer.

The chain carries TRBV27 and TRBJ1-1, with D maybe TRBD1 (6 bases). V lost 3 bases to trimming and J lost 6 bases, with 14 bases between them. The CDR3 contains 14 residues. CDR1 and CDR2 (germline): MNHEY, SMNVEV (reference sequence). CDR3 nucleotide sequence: TGTGCCAGCAGTTTGACCCCCTCAGGGGCTGAAGCTTTCTTT. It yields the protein CASSLTPSGAEAFF.

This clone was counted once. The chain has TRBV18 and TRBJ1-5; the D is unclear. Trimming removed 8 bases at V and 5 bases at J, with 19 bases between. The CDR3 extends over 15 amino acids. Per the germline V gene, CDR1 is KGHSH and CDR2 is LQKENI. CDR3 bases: TGTGCCAGCGCAAAGGATTTCACCGGCGATCAGCCCCAGCATTTT. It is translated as CASAKDFTGDQPQHF.

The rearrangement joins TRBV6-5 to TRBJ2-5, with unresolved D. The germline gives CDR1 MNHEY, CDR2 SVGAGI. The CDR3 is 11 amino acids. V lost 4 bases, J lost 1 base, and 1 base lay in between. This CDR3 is CASSSQETQYF. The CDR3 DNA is TGTGCCAGCAGTTCCCAAGAGACCCAGTACTTC.

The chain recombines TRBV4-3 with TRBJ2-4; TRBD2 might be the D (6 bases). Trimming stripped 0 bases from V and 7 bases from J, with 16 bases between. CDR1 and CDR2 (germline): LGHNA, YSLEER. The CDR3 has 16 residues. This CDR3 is CASSQDSGGTSNIQYF. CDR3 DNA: TGCGCCAGCAGCCAAGATTCTGGCGGGACGTCGAACATTCAGTACTTC.

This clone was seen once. The CDR3: CASSSTGDTFYGYTF. The DNA of the CDR3 is TGTGCCAGCAGTTCCACTGGCGACACATTCTATGGCTACACCTTC. This chain uses TRBV28 with TRBJ1-2; D unclear. CDR1 is MDHEN and CDR2 is SYDVKM in the germline V gene. The CDR3 spans 15 residues. V was trimmed by 4 bases and J by 4 bases, leaving 16 bases between them.

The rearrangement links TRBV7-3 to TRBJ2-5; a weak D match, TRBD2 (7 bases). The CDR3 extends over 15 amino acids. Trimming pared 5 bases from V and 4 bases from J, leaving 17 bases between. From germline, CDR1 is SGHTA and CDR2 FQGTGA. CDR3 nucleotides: TGTGCCAGCAGCCCGACGGGGGGCAGGGGAGAGACCCAGTACTTC. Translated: CASSPTGGRGETQYF.

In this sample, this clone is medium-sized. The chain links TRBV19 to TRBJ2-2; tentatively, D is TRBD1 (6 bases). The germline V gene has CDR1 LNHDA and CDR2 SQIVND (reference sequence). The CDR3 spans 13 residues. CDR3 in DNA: TGTGCTACGGGACAAATAAACACCGGGGAGCTGTTTTTT. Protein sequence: CATGQINTGELFF. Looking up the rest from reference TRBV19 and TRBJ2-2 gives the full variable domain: DGGITQSPKYLFRKEGQNVTLSCEQNLNHDAMYWYRQDPGQGLRLIYYSQIVNDFQKGDIAEGYSVSREKKESFPLTVTSAQKNPTAFYLCATGQINTGELFFGEGSRLTVL.

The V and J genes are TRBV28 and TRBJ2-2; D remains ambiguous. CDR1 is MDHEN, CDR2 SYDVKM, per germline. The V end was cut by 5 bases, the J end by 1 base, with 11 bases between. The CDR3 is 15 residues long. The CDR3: CASSPWTENTGELFF. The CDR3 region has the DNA TGTGCCAGCAGTCCATGGACGGAGAACACCGGGGAGCTGTTTTTT. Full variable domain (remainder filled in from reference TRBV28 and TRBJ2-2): DVKVTQSSRYLVKRTGEKVFLECVQDMDHENMFWYRQDPGLGLRLIYFSYDVKMKEKGDIPEGYSVSREKKERFSLILESASTNQTSMYLCASSPWTENTGELFFGEGSRLTVL.

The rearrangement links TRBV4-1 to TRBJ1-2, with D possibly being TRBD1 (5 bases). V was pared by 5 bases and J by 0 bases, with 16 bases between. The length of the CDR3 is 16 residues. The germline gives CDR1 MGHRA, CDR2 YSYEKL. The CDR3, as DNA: TGCGCCAGCAGCTCCCAGGGTCGGACCTCTAACTATGGCTACACCTTC. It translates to CASSSQGRTSNYGYTF.

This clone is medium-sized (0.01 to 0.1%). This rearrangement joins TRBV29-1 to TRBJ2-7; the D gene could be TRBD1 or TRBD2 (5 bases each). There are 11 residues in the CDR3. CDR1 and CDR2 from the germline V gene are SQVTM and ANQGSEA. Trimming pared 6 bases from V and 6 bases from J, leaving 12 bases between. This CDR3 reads CSVKRGFEQYF. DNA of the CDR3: TGCAGCGTGAAGAGGGGCTTCGAGCAGTACTTC.

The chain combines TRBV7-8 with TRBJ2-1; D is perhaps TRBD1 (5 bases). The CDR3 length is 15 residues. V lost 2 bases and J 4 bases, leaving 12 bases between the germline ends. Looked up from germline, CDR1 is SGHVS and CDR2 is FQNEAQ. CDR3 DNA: TGTGCCAGCAGCTTACGACAGAAACCGTACAATGAGCAGTTCTTC. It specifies CASSLRQKPYNEQFF. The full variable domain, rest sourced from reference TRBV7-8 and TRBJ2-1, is GAGVSQSPRYKVAKRGQDVALRCDPISGHVSLFWYQQALGQGPEFLTYFQNEAQLDKSGLPSDRFFAERPEGSVSTLKIQRTQQEDSAVYLCASSLRQKPYNEQFFGPGTRLTVL.

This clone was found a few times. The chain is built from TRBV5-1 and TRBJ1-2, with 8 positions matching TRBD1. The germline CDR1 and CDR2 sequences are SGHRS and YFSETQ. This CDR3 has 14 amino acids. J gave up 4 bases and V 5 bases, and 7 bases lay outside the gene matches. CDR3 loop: CASRETGVTYGYTF. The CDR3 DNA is TGCGCCAGCAGGGAGACAGGGGTCACCTATGGCTACACCTTC.

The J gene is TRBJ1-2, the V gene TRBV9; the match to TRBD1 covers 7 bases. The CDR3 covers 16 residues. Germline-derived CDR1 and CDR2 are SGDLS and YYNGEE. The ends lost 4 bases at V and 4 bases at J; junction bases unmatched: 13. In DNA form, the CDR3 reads TGTGCCAGCAGCCAGGGGGTGGGGGCTGGAAGCTATGGCTACACCTTC. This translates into CASSQGVGAGSYGYTF. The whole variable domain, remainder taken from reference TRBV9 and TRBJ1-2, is DSGVTQTPKHLITATGQRVTLRCSPRSGDLSVYWYQQSLDQGLQFLIQYYNGEERAKGNILERFSAQQFPDLHSELNLSSLELGDSALYFCASSQGVGAGSYGYTFGSGTRLTVV.

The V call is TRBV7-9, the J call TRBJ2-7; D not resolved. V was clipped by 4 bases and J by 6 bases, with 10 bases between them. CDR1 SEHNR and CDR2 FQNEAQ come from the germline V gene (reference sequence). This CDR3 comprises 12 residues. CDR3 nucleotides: TGTGCCAGCAGCTCGCCCTTGGGCGAGCAGTACTTC. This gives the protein CASSSPLGEQYF.

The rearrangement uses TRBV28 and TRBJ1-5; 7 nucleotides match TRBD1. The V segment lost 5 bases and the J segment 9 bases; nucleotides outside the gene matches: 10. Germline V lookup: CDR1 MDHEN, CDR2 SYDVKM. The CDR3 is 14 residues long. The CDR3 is CASSLGQIQLPQHF. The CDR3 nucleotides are TGTGCCAGCAGTCTGGGACAGATCCAATTGCCCCAGCATTTT.

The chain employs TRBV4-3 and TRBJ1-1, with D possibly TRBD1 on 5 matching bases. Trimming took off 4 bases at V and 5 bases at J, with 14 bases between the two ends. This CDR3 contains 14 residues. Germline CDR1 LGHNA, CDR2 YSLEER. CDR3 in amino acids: CASSPSQVGTEAFF. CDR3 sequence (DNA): TGCGCCAGCAGCCCCTCACAGGTGGGGACTGAAGCTTTCTTT.

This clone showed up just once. CDR3 nucleotide sequence: TGTGCCAGCAGCTTGGGGCCAAACGACAATGAGCAGTTCTTC. It translates to CASSLGPNDNEQFF. The chain carries TRBV5-6 and TRBJ2-1; the D is unclear. CDR3 length: 14 amino acids. Trimming cost V 0 bases and J 5 bases, with 9 bases left between them. CDR1 and CDR2 from the germline V gene are SGHDT and YYEEEE.